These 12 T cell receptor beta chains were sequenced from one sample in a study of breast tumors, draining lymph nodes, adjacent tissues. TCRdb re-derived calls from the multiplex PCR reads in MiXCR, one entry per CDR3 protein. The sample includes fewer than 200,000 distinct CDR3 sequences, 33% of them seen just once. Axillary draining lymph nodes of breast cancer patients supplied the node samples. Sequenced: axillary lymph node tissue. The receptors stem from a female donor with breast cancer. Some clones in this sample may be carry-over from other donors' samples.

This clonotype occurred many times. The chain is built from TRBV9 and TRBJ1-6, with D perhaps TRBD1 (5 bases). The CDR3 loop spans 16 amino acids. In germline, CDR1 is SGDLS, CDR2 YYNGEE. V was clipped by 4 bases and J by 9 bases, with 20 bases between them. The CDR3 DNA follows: TGTGCCAGCAGCATTAGCCAGGGTACGGTGAGTTCACCCCTCCACTTT. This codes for CASSISQGTVSSPLHF. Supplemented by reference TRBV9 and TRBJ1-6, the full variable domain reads DSGVTQTPKHLITATGQRVTLRCSPRSGDLSVYWYQQSLDQGLQFLIQYYNGEERAKGNILERFSAQQFPDLHSELNLSSLELGDSALYFCASSISQGTVSSPLHFGNGTRLTVT.

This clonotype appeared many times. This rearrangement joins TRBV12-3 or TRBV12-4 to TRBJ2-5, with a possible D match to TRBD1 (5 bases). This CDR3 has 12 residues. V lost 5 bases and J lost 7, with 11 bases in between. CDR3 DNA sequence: TGTGCCAGCAGTACCATTGGGGCGACCCAGTACTTC. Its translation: CASSTIGATQYF.

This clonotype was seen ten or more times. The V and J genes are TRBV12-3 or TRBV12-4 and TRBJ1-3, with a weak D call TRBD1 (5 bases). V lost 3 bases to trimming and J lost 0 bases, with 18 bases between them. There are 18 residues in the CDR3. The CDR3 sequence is CASSFSFSGISSGNTIYF. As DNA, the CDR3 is TGTGCCAGCAGTTTTTCATTCTCAGGGATCAGCTCTGGAAACACCATATATTTT.

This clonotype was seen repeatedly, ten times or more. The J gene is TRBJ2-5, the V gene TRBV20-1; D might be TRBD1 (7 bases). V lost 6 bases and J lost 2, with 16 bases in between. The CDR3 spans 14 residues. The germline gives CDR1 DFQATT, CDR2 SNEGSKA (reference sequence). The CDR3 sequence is CSAGARGRQETQYF. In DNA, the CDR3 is TGCAGTGCAGGGGCCAGGGGGAGGCAAGAGACCCAGTACTTC.

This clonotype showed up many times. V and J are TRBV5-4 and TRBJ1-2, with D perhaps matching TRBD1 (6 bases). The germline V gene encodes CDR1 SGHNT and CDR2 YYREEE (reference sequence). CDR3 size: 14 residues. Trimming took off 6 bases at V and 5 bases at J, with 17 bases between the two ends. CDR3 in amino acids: CASKEQGWDYGYTF. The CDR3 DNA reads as TGTGCCAGCAAGGAACAGGGTTGGGATTATGGCTACACCTTC. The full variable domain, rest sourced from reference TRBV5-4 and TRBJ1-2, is ETGVTQSPTHLIKTRGQQVTLRCSSQSGHNTVSWYQQALGQGPQFIFQYYREEENGRGNFPPRFSGLQFPNYSSELNVNALELDDSALYLCASKEQGWDYGYTFGSGTRLTVV.

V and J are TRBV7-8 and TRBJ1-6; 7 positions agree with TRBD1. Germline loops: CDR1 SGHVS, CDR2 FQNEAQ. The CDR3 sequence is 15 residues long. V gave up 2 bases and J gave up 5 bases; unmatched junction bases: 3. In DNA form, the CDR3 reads TGTGCCAGCAGCTTATGGGGGACAGATAATTCACCCCTCCACTTT. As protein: CASSLWGTDNSPLHF.

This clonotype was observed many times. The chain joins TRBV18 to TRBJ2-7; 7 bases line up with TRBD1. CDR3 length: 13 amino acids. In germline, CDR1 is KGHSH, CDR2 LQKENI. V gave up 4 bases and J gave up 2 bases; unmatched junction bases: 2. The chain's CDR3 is CASSQGQTYEQYF. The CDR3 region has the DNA TGTGCCAGCTCACAGGGACAGACCTACGAGCAGTACTTC.

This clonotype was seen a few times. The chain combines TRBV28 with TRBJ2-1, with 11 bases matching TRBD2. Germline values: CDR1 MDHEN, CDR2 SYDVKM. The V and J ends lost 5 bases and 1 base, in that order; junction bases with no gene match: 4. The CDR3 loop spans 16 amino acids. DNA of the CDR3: TGTGCCAGCAGTGTCATAGCGGGAGGGTCCTACAATGAGCAGTTCTTC. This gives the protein CASSVIAGGSYNEQFF. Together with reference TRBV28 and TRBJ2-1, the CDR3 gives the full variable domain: DVKVTQSSRYLVKRTGEKVFLECVQDMDHENMFWYRQDPGLGLRLIYFSYDVKMKEKGDIPEGYSVSREKKERFSLILESASTNQTSMYLCASSVIAGGSYNEQFFGPGTRLTVL.

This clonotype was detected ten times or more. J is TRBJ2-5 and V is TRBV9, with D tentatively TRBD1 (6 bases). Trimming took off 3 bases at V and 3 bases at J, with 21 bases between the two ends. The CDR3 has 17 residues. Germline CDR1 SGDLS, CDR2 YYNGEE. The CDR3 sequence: CASSDWSGVGGEETQYF. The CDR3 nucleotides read TGTGCCAGCAGCGATTGGTCAGGGGTAGGAGGAGAAGAGACCCAGTACTTC.

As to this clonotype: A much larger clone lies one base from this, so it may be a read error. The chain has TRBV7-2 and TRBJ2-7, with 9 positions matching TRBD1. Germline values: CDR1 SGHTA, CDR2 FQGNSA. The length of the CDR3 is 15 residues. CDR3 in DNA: TGTGCCTGCAGCAAAGACCGGGACAGGGTATACGAGCAGTACTTC. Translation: CACSKDRDRVYEQYF.

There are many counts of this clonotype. The CDR3 nucleotides are TGTGCCAGCTCACTACTACAGGGTAGCACAGATACGCAGTATTTT. Translated, it gives CASSLLQGSTDTQYF. V and J are TRBV18 and TRBJ2-3, with a weak D call TRBD1 (6 bases). The CDR3 runs to 15 residues. V was pared by 4 bases and J by 0 bases, with 11 bases between. Looked up from germline, CDR1 is KGHSH and CDR2 is LQKENI. Looking up the rest from reference TRBV18 and TRBJ2-3 gives the full variable domain: NAGVMQNPRHLVRRRGQEARLRCSPMKGHSHVYWYRQLPEEGLKFMVYLQKENIIDESGMPKERFSAEFPKEGPSILRIQQVVRGDSAAYFCASSLLQGSTDTQYFGPGTRLTVL.

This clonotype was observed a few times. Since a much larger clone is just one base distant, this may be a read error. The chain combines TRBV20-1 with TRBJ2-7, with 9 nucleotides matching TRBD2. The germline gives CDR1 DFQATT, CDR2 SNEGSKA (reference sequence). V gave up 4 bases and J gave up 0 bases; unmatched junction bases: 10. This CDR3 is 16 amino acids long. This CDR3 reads CSAMKGLAGTSYEQYF. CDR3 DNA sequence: TGCAGTGCTATGAAAGGCCTAGCGGGAACCTCCTACGAGCAGTACTTC.